The T cell receptor (beta chain) under discussion was sequenced for a study of cytomegalovirus exposure and HLA in healthy donors. Study-wide context: Counted in an early data release were 75 million to 85 million unique TCRs from HLA-typed donors.

60 Vbeta and 13 Jbeta primers were used in PCR. Profiled with immunoSEQ multiplex PCR; TCRdb holds only in-frame clones, not every one. The sample holds approximately 110,000 clones; 55% to 75% are singletons and the top ten take nearly 8.5%. Germline-derived CDR1 and CDR2 are KGHSH and LQKENI. The CDR3 is made up of 14 amino acids. J was trimmed by 10 bases and V by 2 bases; bases with no gene match: 6. Concerning this clone: Its target is unknown.

Broader study findings: Later analysis placed DRB1 highest and HLA-C lowest in TCR association rates, which differed by HLA locus. What a later analysis reportedly showed was that an Asian-associated ancestry cluster had fewer N-insertions than the roughly 670-donor mean.

The specimen sequenced was PBMCs. The chain is built from TRBV18 and TRBJ1-4, with 8 bases that match TRBD1. The TCR originated in a woman in her forties in good health and CMV-seropositive. The CDR3 loop is CASSPETGEGKLFF. The DNA of the CDR3 is TGTGCCAGCTCACCAGAGACAGGGGAGGGAAAACTGTTTTTT.